The 10 T cell receptor beta chains given below trace back to one sample, sequenced in a study of identical twins. TCRdb re-called the 5' RACE reads with MiXCR, one entry per CDR3 protein. The sample includes roughly 750,000 distinct CDR3 sequences, about 20% of them seen just once. These sequences were also reported in another study, on T cells expressing NK-cell markers.

The sample comprised PBMCs. These TCRs come from a woman younger than 30 in good health.

This clonotype showed up just a few times. The chain combines TRBV20-1 with TRBJ2-5; 8 nucleotides agree with TRBD1. From germline, CDR1 is DFQATT and CDR2 SNEGSKA (reference sequence). After removal of 6 bases from V and 5 bases from J, the junction contained 17 bases not matched to a gene. The CDR3 covers 16 residues. The CDR3 sequence is CSASDRGRLIRETQYF. CDR3 in DNA: TGCAGTGCGAGTGACAGGGGCCGCTTGATACGGGAGACCCAGTACTTC.

This clonotype was seen repeatedly, ten times or more. The V call is TRBV12-3 or TRBV12-4, the J call TRBJ1-1; no firm D call. The CDR3 is 13 residues long. V dropped 4 bases and J dropped 5 bases, with 11 bases sitting between them. CDR3 sequence reads: CASSSFLGTEAFF. In DNA form, the CDR3 reads TGTGCCAGCAGTTCATTCCTAGGGACTGAAGCTTTCTTT.

The chain recombines TRBV5-8 with TRBJ2-3; D uncertain. V dropped 0 bases and J dropped 0 bases, with 8 bases sitting between them. The length of the CDR3 is 15 residues. Germline V gene lookup returns CDR1 SGHTS and CDR2 YDEGEE. The CDR3 nucleotides read TGTGCCAGCAGCTTGGGTCGGCAGAGCACAGATACGCAGTATTTT. Amino acids: CASSLGRQSTDTQYF.

At least ten counts were recorded for this clonotype. This chain joins TRBV5-1 and TRBJ2-3, with D perhaps TRBD2 (6 bases). CDR1 SGHRS and CDR2 YFSETQ come from the germline V gene. The CDR3 is 14 amino acids. V lost 0 bases to trimming and J lost 5 bases, with 10 bases between them. The chain's CDR3 is CASSLEGGEDTQYF. The CDR3 region has the DNA TGCGCCAGCAGCTTGGAAGGAGGGGAAGATACGCAGTATTTT. Complete variable domain (other parts from reference TRBV5-1 and TRBJ2-3): KAGVTQTPRYLIKTRGQQVTLSCSPISGHRSVSWYQQTPGQGLQFLFEYFSETQRNKGNFPGRFSGRQFSNSRSEMNVSTLELGDSALYLCASSLEGGEDTQYFGPGTRLTVL.

This clonotype was counted between two and nine times. V is TRBV7-2 and J is TRBJ2-1; 12 positions agree with TRBD2. The ends lost 5 bases at V and 6 bases at J; junction bases unmatched: 8. Germline V lookup: CDR1 SGHTA, CDR2 FQGNSA. CDR3 length: 16 amino acids. The CDR3 protein is CASSVTGTSGSNEQFF. Here the CDR3 DNA reads TGTGCCAGCAGCGTAACCGGGACTAGCGGGTCCAATGAGCAGTTCTTC.

The CDR3 here is CASSDVRETGELFF. The DNA of the CDR3 is TGTGCCAGCAGTGATGTCAGGGAGACCGGGGAGCTGTTTTTT. The J gene is TRBJ2-2, the V gene TRBV2; D tentatively fits TRBD1 or TRBD2 (5 bases each). Trimming removed 3 bases from V and 5 bases from J, with 10 bases in between. The CDR3 length is 14 residues. Per germline, CDR1 SNHLY and CDR2 FYNNEI.

The chain is built from TRBV4-3 and TRBJ2-5, with TRBD1 matching over 9 bases. Germline V lookup: CDR1 LGHNA, CDR2 YSLEER. The V gene end was trimmed by 4 bases and the J gene end by 5 bases; junction bases not matched to a gene: 8. The CDR3 extends over 15 amino acids. This chain's CDR3 is CASSLGQGSWETQYF. In DNA, the CDR3 is TGCGCCAGCAGCCTGGGACAGGGCAGTTGGGAGACCCAGTACTTC.

The V call is TRBV10-2, the J call TRBJ1-1; D is unclear. The CDR3 runs to 14 residues. The V gene lost 7 bases and the J gene lost 0 bases, with 12 bases spanning the gap. Germline V gene lookup returns CDR1 WSHSY and CDR2 SAAADI. This chain's CDR3 is CASKVGNLNTEAFF. In DNA form, the CDR3 reads TGCGCCAGCAAAGTAGGGAACTTGAACACTGAAGCTTTCTTT.

In nucleotides, the CDR3 is TGCAGTGCTAGCCTAGAGACAGGGAGGGAAGCTTTCTTT. Protein: CSASLETGREAFF. This chain joins TRBV20-1 and TRBJ1-1; 7 bases line up with TRBD1. CDR3 length equals 13 residues. Trimming removed 3 bases from V and 8 bases from J; junction bases left unmatched: 9. Germline CDR1 is DFQATT and CDR2 is SNEGSKA (reference sequence).

V and J are TRBV20-1 and TRBJ2-1, with D possibly called TRBD1 or TRBD2 (5 bases each). V was cut by 6 bases and J by 0 bases, with 12 bases left in between. Looked up from germline, CDR1 is DFQATT and CDR2 is SNEGSKA (reference sequence). The length of the CDR3 is 14 residues. The CDR3 here is CSAVGPSSYNEQFF. The CDR3, as DNA: TGCAGTGCGGTGGGACCAAGCTCCTACAATGAGCAGTTCTTC.